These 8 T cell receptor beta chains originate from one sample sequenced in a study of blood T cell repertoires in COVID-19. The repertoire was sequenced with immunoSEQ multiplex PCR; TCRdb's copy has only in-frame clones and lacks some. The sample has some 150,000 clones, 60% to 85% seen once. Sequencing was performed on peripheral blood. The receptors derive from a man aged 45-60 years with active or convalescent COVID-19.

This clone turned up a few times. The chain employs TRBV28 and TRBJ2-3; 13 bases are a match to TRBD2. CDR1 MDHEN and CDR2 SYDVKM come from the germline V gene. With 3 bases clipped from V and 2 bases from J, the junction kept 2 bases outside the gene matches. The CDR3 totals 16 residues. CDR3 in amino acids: CASSLGLAGTTDTQYF. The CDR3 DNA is TGTGCCAGCAGTTTGGGACTAGCGGGAACCACAGATACGCAGTATTTT.

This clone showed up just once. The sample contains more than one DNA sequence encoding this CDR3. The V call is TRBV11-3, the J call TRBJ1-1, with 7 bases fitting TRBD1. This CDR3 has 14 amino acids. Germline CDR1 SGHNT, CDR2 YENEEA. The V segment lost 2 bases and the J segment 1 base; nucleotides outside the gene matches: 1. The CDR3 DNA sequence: TGTGCCAGCAGCTTAAACAGGGGGAACACTGAAGCTTTCTTT. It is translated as CASSLNRGNTEAFF.

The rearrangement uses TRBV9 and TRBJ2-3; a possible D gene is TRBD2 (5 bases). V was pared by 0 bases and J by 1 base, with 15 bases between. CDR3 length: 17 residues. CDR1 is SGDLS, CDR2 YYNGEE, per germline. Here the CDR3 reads CASSVGLNMGGTDTQYF. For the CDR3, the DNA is TGTGCCAGCAGCGTAGGTCTTAATATGGGAGGCACAGATACGCAGTATTTT.

The CDR3 nucleotides are TGTGCCAGCAGCGTCGGACTAGCGGCGGATGAGCAGTTCTTC. Its protein product is CASSVGLAADEQFF. The chain has TRBV6-5 and TRBJ2-1; 10 bases align to TRBD2. Per the germline V gene, CDR1 is MNHEY and CDR2 is SVGAGI. This CDR3 spans 14 amino acids. After removal of 6 bases from V and 8 bases from J, the junction contained 7 bases not matched to a gene.

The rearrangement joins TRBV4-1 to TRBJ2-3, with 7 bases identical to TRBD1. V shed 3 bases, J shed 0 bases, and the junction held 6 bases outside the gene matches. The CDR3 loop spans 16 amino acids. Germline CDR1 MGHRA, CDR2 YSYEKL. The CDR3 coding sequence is TGCGCCAGCAGCCACCAGGACAGGCGCAGCACAGATACGCAGTATTTT. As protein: CASSHQDRRSTDTQYF.

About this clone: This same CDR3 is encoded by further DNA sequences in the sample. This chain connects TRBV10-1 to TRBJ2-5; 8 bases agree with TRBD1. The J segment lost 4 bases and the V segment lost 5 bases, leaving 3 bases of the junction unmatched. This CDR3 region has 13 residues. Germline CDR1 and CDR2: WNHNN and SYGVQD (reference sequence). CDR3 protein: CASSQQGGETQYF. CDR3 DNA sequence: TGCGCCAGCAGTCAACAGGGGGGAGAGACCCAGTACTTC.

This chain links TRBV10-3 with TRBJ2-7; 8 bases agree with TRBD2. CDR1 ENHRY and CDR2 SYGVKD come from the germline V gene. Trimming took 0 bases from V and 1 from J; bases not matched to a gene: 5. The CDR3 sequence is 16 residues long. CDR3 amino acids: CAISESTSGGSYEQYF. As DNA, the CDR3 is TGTGCCATCAGTGAGTCTACTAGCGGAGGATCCTACGAGCAGTACTTC.

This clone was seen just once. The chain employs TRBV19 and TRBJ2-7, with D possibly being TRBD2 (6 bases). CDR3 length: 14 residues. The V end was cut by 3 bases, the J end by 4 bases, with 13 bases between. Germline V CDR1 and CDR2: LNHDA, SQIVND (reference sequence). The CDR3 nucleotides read TGTGCCAGTAGTATCACTGATGGGGGGTACGAGCAGTACTTC. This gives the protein CASSITDGGYEQYF.